This is a list of T cell receptor beta chains from one sample in a study of cytomegalovirus exposure and HLA in healthy donors. TCRdb's table, derived via immunoSEQ multiplex PCR, lists solely in-frame clones and lacks some. The sample lists some 100,000 clones, under 85% occurring once. Sequenced input: PBMCs. Source of these receptors: an older woman in good health and CMV-seropositive. CDR3s include the opening cysteine and the closing phenylalanine or tryptophan. The order of the fields is V gene, D gene, clone size, CDR3 protein. A D gene is named only where the DNA matches it firmly. Not every row has a clone size; where given, it reads once, few, many or a size class.

TRBV7-9,TRBD2,NA,CASSRPSGAGLF
TRBV6-5,NA,NA,CASSSPRSNSPLHF
TRBV5-4,NA,once,CASSLLGWETQYF
TRBV5-4,NA,NA,CASSPQGGNGYTF
TRBV2,NA,NA,CASSEFRNTIYF
TRBV28,NA,few,CASSPPSGRETQYF
TRBV6-1,NA,few,CASSEGLANADTQYF
TRBV9,TRBD2,NA,CASSVALSGGEQETQYF
TRBV11-2,TRBD2,NA,CASSLDRGGTDTQYF
TRBV2,NA,NA,CASSEEQGYGYTF
TRBV28,TRBD1,NA,CASRLTDRGRGPFF
TRBV7-2,TRBD1,few,CASRRTGVYGYTF
TRBV19,NA,NA,CASSNIDSYEQYF
TRBV5-4,NA,NA,CASSGVGGELFF
TRBV9,NA,NA,CASSVAPASNEQFF
TRBV14,NA,NA,CASSQGAYPETQYF